What follows is one TCR beta chain and its context. The antigen it recognizes is unknown. No base-level quality is on record; no much larger clone is a single base apart. The CDR3 runs 16 residues from the cysteine to the phenylalanine. Only the CDR3 region is kept as DNA, spanning 48 bases read in frame from base 1. V ends up 1 base short and J 4 bases short, with an unmatched junction base count of 5. CDR1 is given as GTSNPN and CDR2 as SVGIG, both from the germline V gene (reference sequence). These data come from a study of blood T cell repertoires in COVID-19 (TCRdb year 2020). Some background on the complete study: Collaborator samples came from the United States, Italy and Spain and covered acute and convalescent phases of COVID-19. The prospective study material was composed of cDNA or gDNA derived from T cells, B-cell-depleted T cells, or PBMCs. Subjects who had been exposed to COVID-19, were actively infected with it, or had recovered from it provided the deeply sampled blood TCRbeta repertoires that made up the dataset. The repertoires were made available in a free public database intended to serve as a resource for research on the immune response to SARS-CoV-2. Samples came from the ongoing ImmuneRACE study (first 160 participants) plus 1,254 subjects from 6 global collaborators. Nearly every sample came with metadata listing a de-identified subject ID, COVID-19 status, age in years and sex. Where available, HLA class I and class II types were taken from metadata supplied by the sample provider and were not determined by assay-based typing.

The paper as a whole reports these results and caveats: Clinical and demographic metadata were provided uncurated, with the amount varying by source and participant.

One collaborating source in Seattle enrolled patients during active infection and followed them longitudinally through the course of disease. Collaborating institutions collected whole blood in K2EDTA tubes following their own protocols. For TCRbeta analysis, collaborators shipped samples as frozen whole blood, isolated PBMCs, or DNA extracted from either of those sample types. The immunoSEQ Assay, a bias-controlled multiplex PCR, was used to amplify TCRbeta CDR3 regions from genomic DNA. The published analysis was carried out like this. The number of nucleated cells in each sample was estimated from the amplification of reference gene primers within the assay. Sequence reads were collapsed and filtered to measure the absolute abundance of every unique TCRbeta CDR3 rearrangement. For each sample, productive Simpson clonality was calculated by taking the square root of Simpson's diversity index across productive rearrangements. Drawn from immuneACCESS, this table holds only the in-frame rearrangements with V and J called that TCRdb kept. Clones are partly lost; checked studies trace under half to an unresolved V gene and leave the rest unexplained. That table supplies the V and J calls and clone size; D and trimming were determined from the DNA. The sample table holds roughly 330,000 clones, of which roughly 87% were seen once. The top ten clonotypes cover roughly a tenth of the sample.

In this chain, TRBV30 is recombined with TRBJ2-1, with 12 junctional bases fitting TRBD2. The sample taken for sequencing was peripheral blood. This clonotype was sampled from a man aged 30-40 years with COVID-19, enrolled during active disease. The nucleotides are TGTGCCTGGAGTGGACTAGCGGGAGAAGGATACAATGAGCAGTTCTTC. This is translated as CAWSGLAGEGYNEQFF.